This entry features one TCR beta chain sequence. What it recognizes is unknown. Once obtained from cultured CD4+ T cells, the DNA was sequenced using the Oncomine TCR Beta short-read assay. TCRdb re-called the PCR reads through MiXCR, storing one row per CDR3 protein. The sample holds more than 12,000 distinct CDR3 sequences, roughly 74% seen once. The treatment: roughly 11-day PBMC culture with coronavirus spike peptide pools or control peptides (ViraFEST assay). This entry belongs to a study of vaccination and CD4 T cells after COVID-19. Study-level points and caveats: When vaccine-specific clones from convalescent patients were examined, 304 of 307 were spike mono-reactive.

The germline V and J ends were trimmed by 1 base and 1 base, with 6 bases remaining between them. Germline V gives CDR1 SGHVS, CDR2 FQNEAQ. This CDR3 has 14 residues. V gene TRBV7-8 combines with J gene TRBJ2-3, with no clear D. The sample was CD4+ T cells from blood, cultured in vitro, taken after SARS-CoV-2 vaccination. This clonotype originated in a human donor who received a COVID-19 vaccine. CDR3 DNA sequence: TGTGCCAGCAGCTTAGAGACTCGCACAGATACGCAGTATTTT. It translates to CASSLETRTDTQYF.